The source of this T cell receptor (beta chain) is a study of long-term antiretroviral therapy in people with HIV. Findings of the study overall: Clones with expansion before ART led the repertoire at all time points. Adherence to ART, viral resistance and therapy changes lacked any data.

immunoSEQ v3.0 was run at survey level. The study targeted roughly 35,000-50,000 T-cell genomes per sample in sequencing. Only in-frame clones appear in the TCRdb table, and some are missing; sequencing was by immunoSEQ multiplex PCR. Among about 33,000 clones listed, roughly 95% were seen once. With respect to this clone: Antigen: not known.

Germline loops: CDR1 WSHSY, CDR2 SAAADI. V was clipped by 4 bases and J by 1 base, with 7 bases between them. The CDR3 spans 13 residues. The sequences come from unsorted PBMCs, collected roughly 6.9 years after starting antiretroviral therapy. The sequence derives from a young man with HIV. This chain connects TRBV10-2 to TRBJ1-2; a possible D gene is TRBD1 (6 bases). CDR3 bases: TGCGCCAGCAGTGCGGACAGTAACTATGGCTACACCTTC. It translates to CASSADSNYGYTF.